What follows are 14 T cell receptor beta chains derived from one specimen sequenced in a study of identical twins. TCRdb reprocessed the 5' RACE reads via MiXCR and lists one record per CDR3 protein. The data show some 710,000 distinct CDR3 sequences, with over 5% seen just once and 1.5% to 2% held by the top ten. The source material was naive T cells sorted from blood. These receptors came from a man aged 18 to 35 in good health.

This clonotype was counted many times. This chain joins TRBV5-1 and TRBJ2-1, with D tentatively TRBD2 (6 bases). CDR1 and CDR2 (germline): SGHRS, YFSETQ. The CDR3 length is 15 residues. Trimming removed 4 bases at V and 3 bases at J, with 14 bases between. In DNA, the CDR3 is TGCGCCAGCAGCACCGGAGGGATGTTCTACAATGAGCAGTTCTTC. It specifies CASSTGGMFYNEQFF.

In its sample, this clonotype was seen a few times. The chain joins TRBV11-2 to TRBJ2-2, with D maybe TRBD1 (5 bases). Germline V gives CDR1 SGHAT, CDR2 FQNNGV. The V and J ends lost 2 bases and 5 bases respectively, with 12 bases between them. The CDR3 spans 15 residues. The CDR3 reads CASSLTAGYTGELFF. The CDR3 nucleotides are TGTGCCAGCAGCTTAACTGCAGGGTATACCGGGGAGCTGTTTTTT.

This clonotype has ten or more counts. The chain combines TRBV15 with TRBJ2-1, with D possibly matching TRBD2 (7 bases). Between the trimmed V and J ends, which lost 5 bases and 4 bases, there was a span of 18 bases. The CDR3 totals 16 residues. The germline gives CDR1 LNHNV, CDR2 YYDKDF (reference sequence). The CDR3 protein is CATSSRGGEVYNEQFF. As DNA, the CDR3 is TGTGCCACCAGCTCCAGAGGGGGGGAGGTTTACAATGAGCAGTTCTTC.

This clonotype was counted ten times or more. The J gene is TRBJ2-5, the V gene TRBV4-2; weak D call: TRBD2 (6 bases). The V gene lost 0 bases and the J gene lost 5 bases, with 10 bases spanning the gap. From germline, CDR1 is LGHNA and CDR2 YNFKEQ. The length of the CDR3 is 14 residues. The CDR3 is CASSQDKEGETQYF. The CDR3 region has the DNA TGTGCCAGCAGCCAAGATAAGGAGGGGGAGACCCAGTACTTC.

Many counts were recorded for this clonotype. This chain connects TRBV10-3 to TRBJ2-7, with 8 bases that match TRBD1. This CDR3 is 14 amino acids long. CDR1 ENHRY and CDR2 SYGVKD come from the germline V gene. With 6 bases clipped from V and 5 bases from J, the junction kept 9 bases outside the gene matches. CDR3: CAIREGQGVHEQYV. CDR3 nucleotide sequence: TGTGCCATCAGGGAAGGACAGGGAGTCCACGAGCAGTACGTC.

V usage is TRBV11-2 and J usage is TRBJ2-7; D is tentatively TRBD1 or TRBD2 (5 bases each). V was trimmed by 5 bases and J by 3 bases, leaving 14 bases between them. Germline CDR1 reads SGHAT; CDR2 reads FQNNGV. CDR3 size: 14 residues. The CDR3 nucleotides read TGTGCCAGCAGCCAAGGGACCAAATTCTACGAGCAGTACTTC. This encodes CASSQGTKFYEQYF.

This clonotype has more than one count but fewer than ten. The chain couples TRBV6-1 to TRBJ1-1; D possibly corresponds to TRBD1 (5 bases). Germline V gene data show CDR1 as MNHNS and CDR2 as SASEGT. This CDR3 spans 16 amino acids. V lost 6 bases, J lost 7 bases, and 24 bases lay in between. DNA for the CDR3: TGTGCCAGCAGCGCGACAGTAGTGGGTCTTCCCGGTGAAGCTTTCTTT. Its translation is CASSATVVGLPGEAFF.

This clonotype has just a few counts. The chain combines TRBV7-2 with TRBJ2-5, with 7 bases fitting TRBD2. With V trimmed by 0 bases and J by 2 bases, 6 bases remained unmatched. The CDR3 loop spans 16 amino acids. Per germline, CDR1 SGHTA and CDR2 FQGNSA. The CDR3 reads CASSLAWASGQETQYF. CDR3 DNA sequence: TGTGCCAGCAGCTTAGCTTGGGCTAGCGGACAAGAGACCCAGTACTTC.

This clonotype was counted only a few times. CDR3 region: CSNWGTGGETQYF. CDR3 DNA sequence: TGCAGCAATTGGGGGACGGGGGGAGAGACCCAGTACTTC. The rearrangement joins TRBV29-1 to TRBJ2-5; 7 bases align to TRBD2. Looked up from germline, CDR1 is SQVTM and CDR2 is ANQGSEA. The CDR3 runs 13 residues. V lost 8 bases and J lost 4; bases outside the gene matches: 10.

There are a few counts of this clonotype. The chain recombines TRBV20-1 with TRBJ2-7; maybe TRBD2 (7 bases). Per germline, CDR1 DFQATT and CDR2 SNEGSKA (reference sequence). Trimming shortened V by 0 bases and J by 4 bases, and 16 bases separated the two germline ends. There are 15 residues in the CDR3. CDR3 amino acids: CSARDQSGGWYEQYF. The CDR3, as DNA: TGCAGTGCTAGAGATCAATCGGGGGGCTGGTACGAGCAGTACTTC.

This clonotype was seen ten or more times. This chain links TRBV5-1 with TRBJ1-3; D not certain. V dropped 6 bases and J dropped 2 bases, with 18 bases sitting between them. This CDR3 contains 16 residues. The germline gives CDR1 SGHRS, CDR2 YFSETQ. CDR3 loop: CASTYAGLGAGNTIYF. The CDR3 region has the DNA TGCGCCAGCACCTACGCGGGCCTTGGAGCTGGAAACACCATATATTTT. The full variable domain, in which reference TRBV5-1 and TRBJ1-3 provide the parts outside the CDR3, is KAGVTQTPRYLIKTRGQQVTLSCSPISGHRSVSWYQQTPGQGLQFLFEYFSETQRNKGNFPGRFSGRQFSNSRSEMNVSTLELGDSALYLCASTYAGLGAGNTIYFGEGSWLTVV.

This clonotype has only a few counts. V usage is TRBV20-1 and J usage is TRBJ2-1, with a weak D call TRBD2 (6 bases). V dropped 2 bases and J dropped 4 bases, with 15 bases sitting between them. The CDR3 has 15 amino acids. Germline values: CDR1 DFQATT, CDR2 SNEGSKA (reference sequence). The chain's CDR3 is CSARPEREPYNEQFF. Written as DNA, the CDR3 is TGCAGTGCTAGACCCGAACGGGAGCCTTACAATGAGCAGTTCTTC.

Comments on this clonotype: It is likely a read error, because the conserved phenylalanine at the end of the CDR3 is missing. The chain couples TRBV6-2 or TRBV6-3 to TRBJ2-5; D uncertain. CDR3 length: 14 residues. The germline V and J ends were trimmed by 6 bases and 4 bases, with 15 bases remaining between them. Germline CDR1 and CDR2: MNHEY and SVGEGT. This CDR3 is CASRPVGWRETQYL. The CDR3 nucleotides are TGTGCCAGCAGGCCCGTGGGGTGGCGAGAGACCCAGTACCTC.

The chain uses TRBV2 and TRBJ2-3; the match to TRBD1 covers 9 bases. The J segment lost 0 bases and the V segment lost 8 bases, leaving 6 bases of the junction unmatched. The germline CDR1 and CDR2 sequences are SNHLY and FYNNEI. The CDR3 consists of 15 residues. DNA of the CDR3: TGTGCCAGCCCCCGGGACAGGGAGAGCACAGATACGCAGTATTTT. Encoded protein: CASPRDRESTDTQYF.